One and the same sample provided the 32 T cell receptor beta chains below, sequenced in a study of blood T cell repertoires in COVID-19. Data came from immunoSEQ multiplex PCR; TCRdb stores just in-frame clones and leaves some out. Here the sample spans roughly 330,000 clones, about four fifths being singletons. Sample: peripheral blood. The receptor source for this set is a woman aged 50 to 60 with acute or convalescent COVID-19.

This chain connects TRBV18 to TRBJ1-1; a possible D gene is TRBD1 (5 bases). This CDR3 is 13 amino acids long. Germline V CDR1 and CDR2: KGHSH, LQKENI. V was cut by 6 bases and J by 1 base, with 9 bases left in between. The CDR3 bases are TGTGCCAGCTCCCACGACAGGAACACTGAAGCTTTCTTT. Translation: CASSHDRNTEAFF. Together with reference TRBV18 and TRBJ1-1, the CDR3 gives the full variable domain: NAGVMQNPRHLVRRRGQEARLRCSPMKGHSHVYWYRQLPEEGLKFMVYLQKENIIDESGMPKERFSAEFPKEGPSILRIQQVVRGDSAAYFCASSHDRNTEAFFGQGTRLTVV.

The chain carries TRBV7-2 and TRBJ1-4; 8 bases fit TRBD1. The CDR3 covers 13 residues. V shed 5 bases, J shed 6 bases, and the junction held 2 bases outside the gene matches. Germline CDR1 reads SGHTA; CDR2 reads FQGNSA. CDR3 sequence: CASSEQGDEKLFF. The CDR3 DNA is TGTGCCAGCAGCGAACAGGGGGATGAAAAACTGTTTTTT.

This sequence joins TRBV19 and TRBJ1-5, with D perhaps TRBD1 (5 bases). CDR3 length: 14 amino acids. V was clipped by 7 bases and J by 7 bases, with 17 bases between them. Germline values: CDR1 LNHDA, CDR2 SQIVND (reference sequence). The CDR3 region has the DNA TGTGCCAGTACCTCAGACAGTTCGTTCCAGCCCCAGCATTTT. This encodes CASTSDSSFQPQHF.

The rearrangement joins TRBV7-2 to TRBJ2-1; TRBD2 is a possible D gene (5 bases). The V gene lost 5 bases and the J gene lost 10 bases, with 15 bases spanning the gap. There are 13 residues in the CDR3. Germline V gives CDR1 SGHTA, CDR2 FQGNSA. This chain's CDR3 is CASSPRGAGEQFF. In nucleotides, the CDR3 is TGTGCCAGCAGCCCAAGAGGCGCGGGCGAGCAGTTCTTC. Drawing the rest from reference TRBV7-2 and TRBJ2-1, the complete variable domain is GAGVSQSPSNKVTEKGKDVELRCDPISGHTALYWYRQSLGQGLEFLIYFQGNSAPDKSGLPSDRFSAERTGGSVSTLTIQRTQQEDSAVYLCASSPRGAGEQFFGPGTRLTVL.

The chain has TRBV6-5 and TRBJ2-2; D perhaps matches TRBD2 (6 bases). CDR1 is MNHEY and CDR2 is SVGAGI in the germline V gene. The CDR3 has 16 residues. V gave up 4 bases and J gave up 1 base, with 13 bases separating them. The CDR3 sequence is CASSSREPMNTGELFF. The CDR3 DNA follows: TGTGCCAGCAGTTCACGGGAGCCGATGAACACCGGGGAGCTGTTTTTT.

This clone occurred once. This chain joins TRBV7-2 and TRBJ1-5; perhaps TRBD1 as D (5 bases). Germline V gene sequence: CDR1 SGHTA, CDR2 FQGNSA. V gave up 0 bases and J gave up 5 bases, with 14 bases separating them. CDR3 length: 16 amino acids. CDR3 nucleotide sequence: TGTGCCAGCAGCTTAGCTCGTCGGGGGGGGTATCAGCCCCAGCATTTT. Translation: CASSLARRGGYQPQHF.

This clone was recorded once. The CDR3 DNA reads as TGTGCCAGCAGCACCGACAGGATCCATGAGCAGTTCTTC. It is translated as CASSTDRIHEQFF. The chain couples TRBV6-5 to TRBJ2-1, with D perhaps matching TRBD1 (6 bases). The germline V and J ends were trimmed by 6 bases and 8 bases, with 14 bases remaining between them. CDR1 MNHEY and CDR2 SVGAGI come from the germline V gene. The CDR3 spans 13 residues.

The J gene is TRBJ2-7, the V gene TRBV27; perhaps TRBD2 as D (6 bases). Deletions cut 5 bases from V and 0 bases from J, with 14 bases between. The CDR3 totals 15 residues. Germline V gene data show CDR1 as MNHEY and CDR2 as SMNVEV (reference sequence). CDR3: CASSRYGGSSYEQYV. DNA of the CDR3: TGTGCCAGCAGTCGGTACGGGGGAAGCTCCTACGAGCAGTACGTC.

The chain employs TRBV7-2 and TRBJ2-2, with 9 bases lining up with TRBD1. Germline V gene sequence: CDR1 SGHTA, CDR2 FQGNSA. CDR3 length equals 16 residues. V trimming: 5 bases; J trimming: 2 bases; junction bases outside the gene matches: 6. The CDR3 sequence is CASSVDRGRNTGELFF. The CDR3 DNA reads as TGTGCCAGCAGCGTGGACAGGGGTCGAAACACCGGGGAGCTGTTTTTT.

The table lists this clone with a few counts. This chain links TRBV28 with TRBJ2-4; possibly TRBD1 for D (6 bases). Per the germline V gene, CDR1 is MDHEN and CDR2 is SYDVKM. Trimming shortened V by 8 bases and J by 5 bases, and 13 bases separated the two germline ends. The CDR3 has 13 residues. CDR3 sequence reads: CASRRGFENIQYF. The CDR3 DNA is TGTGCCAGCCGCAGGGGTTTCGAAAACATTCAGTACTTC.

V is TRBV7-9 and J is TRBJ1-1, with 9 positions matching TRBD1. There are 15 residues in the CDR3. V lost 4 bases, J lost 4 bases, and 7 bases stayed unmatched. CDR1 is SEHNR and CDR2 is FQNEAQ in the germline V gene (reference sequence). CDR3 in amino acids: CASSSRGQGGTEAFF. The CDR3 nucleotides read TGTGCCAGCAGCTCCCGGGGACAGGGAGGCACTGAAGCTTTCTTT.

This rearrangement joins TRBV19 to TRBJ1-1; 7 nucleotides match TRBD1. CDR1 and CDR2 (germline): LNHDA, SQIVND (reference sequence). The CDR3 runs to 17 residues. V lost 3 bases, J lost 5 bases, and 15 bases stayed unmatched. CDR3 DNA: TGTGCCAGTAGTATCTGGGGGAAAACAGGGGCCGGGACTGAAGCTTTCTTT. Translation gives CASSIWGKTGAGTEAFF.

This clone was detected a few times. The chain employs TRBV10-3 and TRBJ1-3, with 10 bases lining up with TRBD1. The V gene's germline CDR1 is ENHRY and CDR2 SYGVKD. This CDR3 spans 18 amino acids. Trimming cost V 9 bases and J 0 bases; bases outside gene matches: 14. DNA of the CDR3: TGTGCCATTAAACCGGGACAGGGGATTCGAGCCTCTGGAAACACCATATATTTT. It codes for CAIKPGQGIRASGNTIYF.

The chain is built from TRBV6-2 or TRBV6-3 and TRBJ1-1; the D gene is possibly TRBD1 (5 bases). The germline V and J ends were trimmed by 2 bases and 3 bases, with 16 bases remaining between them. This CDR3 is built from 16 residues. Germline values: CDR1 MNHEY, CDR2 SVGEGT. The CDR3 loop is CASSYRFGGGDTEAFF. In nucleotides, the CDR3 is TGTGCCAGCAGTTACAGGTTCGGGGGTGGTGACACTGAAGCTTTCTTT.

The chain links TRBV2 to TRBJ1-5, with D possibly being TRBD1 (5 bases). The CDR3 is made up of 14 amino acids. CDR1 is SNHLY and CDR2 is FYNNEI in the germline V gene. Trimming cost V 3 bases and J 3 bases, with 9 bases left between them. The CDR3 here is CASSDQGPNQPQHF. In DNA, the CDR3 is TGTGCCAGCAGTGATCAGGGTCCCAATCAGCCCCAGCATTTT. The full variable domain, rest sourced from reference TRBV2 and TRBJ1-5, is EPEVTQTPSHQVTQMGQEVILRCVPISNHLYFYWYRQILGQKVEFLVSFYNNEISEKSEIFDDQFSVERPDGSNFTLKIRSTKLEDSAMYFCASSDQGPNQPQHFGDGTRLSIL.

The J gene is TRBJ1-2, the V gene TRBV5-1; D gene uncertain. Looked up from germline, CDR1 is SGHRS and CDR2 is YFSETQ. This CDR3 is built from 15 residues. The V gene lost 0 bases and the J gene lost 4 bases, with 13 bases spanning the gap. CDR3 nucleotides: TGCGCCAGCAGCTTGGCCTCGGGAACCCTCTATGGCTACACCTTC. Translation gives CASSLASGTLYGYTF.

The V call is TRBV7-9, the J call TRBJ2-6, with 7 bases lining up with TRBD1. The CDR3 sequence is 16 residues long. J gave up 6 bases and V 5 bases, and 10 bases lay outside the gene matches. Germline assignment: CDR1 SEHNR and CDR2 FQNEAQ (reference sequence). CDR3 DNA: TGTGCCAGCAGCCAGACAGGGTGGACTTTGGCCAACGTCCTGACTTTC. Translated: CASSQTGWTLANVLTF.

The chain joins TRBV7-2 to TRBJ2-5; D may be TRBD2 (5 bases). Trimming cost V 3 bases and J 7 bases, with 12 bases left between them. Per germline, CDR1 SGHTA and CDR2 FQGNSA. This CDR3 is 13 amino acids long. The CDR3 bases are TGTGCCAGCAGCTTGGCCGCCGGAGGGACCCAGTACTTC. This gives the protein CASSLAAGGTQYF.

The chain joins TRBV4-2 to TRBJ2-1, with TRBD1 matching 9 bases. V lost 4 bases to trimming and J lost 6 bases; unmatched junction nucleotides: 7. Germline V gene data show CDR1 as LGHNA and CDR2 as YNFKEQ. The length of the CDR3 is 15 residues. CDR3: CASSPGQGILNEQFF. As DNA, the CDR3 is TGTGCCAGCAGCCCGGGACAGGGAATCCTCAATGAGCAGTTCTTC.

The CDR3 reads CASSAQDRGNTEAFF. Written as DNA, the CDR3 is TGTGCCAGCAGCGCCCAAGACAGGGGTAACACTGAAGCTTTCTTT. The chain has TRBV5-4 and TRBJ1-1; 8 bases are shared with TRBD1. The CDR3 has 15 amino acids. The germline V gene has CDR1 SGHNT and CDR2 YYREEE (reference sequence). V gave up 4 bases and J gave up 2 bases; unmatched junction bases: 7.

The V call is TRBV19, the J call TRBJ2-4, with 8 positions matching TRBD2. The CDR3 extends over 18 amino acids. Germline trimming cut 6 bases from V and 4 bases from J; bases unmatched to any gene: 17. Germline values: CDR1 LNHDA, CDR2 SQIVND (reference sequence). CDR3 protein: CASSPTRLSGGRKNIQYF. As DNA, the CDR3 is TGTGCCAGTAGCCCAACCCGGCTGAGCGGGGGCCGTAAAAACATTCAGTACTTC. The full variable domain, in which reference TRBV19 and TRBJ2-4 provide the parts outside the CDR3, is DGGITQSPKYLFRKEGQNVTLSCEQNLNHDAMYWYRQDPGQGLRLIYYSQIVNDFQKGDIAEGYSVSREKKESFPLTVTSAQKNPTAFYLCASSPTRLSGGRKNIQYFGAGTRLSVL.

This CDR3 is CSASYYGYTF. DNA for the CDR3: TGCAGTGCTTCTTACTATGGCTACACCTTC. This rearrangement joins TRBV20-1 to TRBJ1-2, with D hard to call. The V gene's germline CDR1 is DFQATT and CDR2 SNEGSKA (reference sequence). V lost 5 bases, J lost 3 bases, and 4 bases lay in between. This CDR3 has 10 amino acids.

The gene calls are TRBV2 and TRBJ1-1; TRBD1 might be the D (5 bases). Trimming left V 6 bases short and J 2 bases short, with 10 bases between. Looked up from germline, CDR1 is SNHLY and CDR2 is FYNNEI. CDR3 length: 13 amino acids. The CDR3 DNA reads as TGTGCCAGCAGCCCCGACAGTAACACTGAAGCTTTCTTT. Its translation: CASSPDSNTEAFF. The full variable domain, completed using reference TRBV2 and TRBJ1-1, is EPEVTQTPSHQVTQMGQEVILRCVPISNHLYFYWYRQILGQKVEFLVSFYNNEISEKSEIFDDQFSVERPDGSNFTLKIRSTKLEDSAMYFCASSPDSNTEAFFGQGTRLTVV.

This rearrangement joins TRBV7-2 to TRBJ2-7; TRBD1 is a possible D gene (6 bases). CDR3 length: 13 residues. CDR1 is SGHTA, CDR2 FQGNSA, per germline. The V end was cut by 8 bases, the J end by 0 bases, with 11 bases between. The CDR3 loop reads CASGQFSSYEQYF. The CDR3 DNA reads TGTGCCAGCGGACAGTTCAGCTCCTACGAGCAGTACTTC. Combining the CDR3 with reference TRBV7-2 and TRBJ2-7 gives the whole variable domain GAGVSQSPSNKVTEKGKDVELRCDPISGHTALYWYRQSLGQGLEFLIYFQGNSAPDKSGLPSDRFSAERTGGSVSTLTIQRTQQEDSAVYLCASGQFSSYEQYFGPGTRLTVT.

For this clone: This CDR3 is also generated by other DNA sequences in the sample. The chain couples TRBV12-3 or TRBV12-4 to TRBJ1-2; D is undetermined. V lost 6 bases, J lost 4 bases, and 9 bases lay in between. The CDR3 covers 12 residues. CDR3 DNA: TGTGCCAGCAGCCTGACACGCTATGGCTACACCTTC. It yields the protein CASSLTRYGYTF.

This clone has just one count. This chain connects TRBV4-2 to TRBJ1-1; TRBD1 might be the D (5 bases). The V end was cut by 4 bases, the J end by 1 base, with 10 bases between. The CDR3 covers 14 residues. Looked up from germline, CDR1 is LGHNA and CDR2 is YNFKEQ. CDR3 bases: TGTGCCAGCAGCCCTGGACAATCGAACACTGAAGCTTTCTTT. Translating it yields CASSPGQSNTEAFF.

This clone was observed once. This chain joins TRBV30 and TRBJ2-1; D gene unclear. Trimming cost V 0 bases and J 9 bases, with 12 bases left between them. Germline loops: CDR1 GTSNPN, CDR2 SVGIG (reference sequence). The CDR3 runs to 13 residues. The CDR3 sequence: CAWSVSAVIEQFF. As DNA, the CDR3 is TGTGCCTGGAGTGTAAGTGCGGTCATTGAGCAGTTCTTC. The full variable domain, in which reference TRBV30 and TRBJ2-1 provide the parts outside the CDR3, is SQTIHQWPATLVQPVGSPLSLECTVEGTSNPNLYWYRQAAGRGLQLLFYSVGIGQISSEVPQNLSASRPQDRQFILSSKKLLLSDSGFYLCAWSVSAVIEQFFGPGTRLTVL.

The chain has TRBV24-1 and TRBJ1-1; tentatively, D is TRBD1 (5 bases). The CDR3 length is 14 residues. Germline CDR1 KGHDR, CDR2 SFDVKD. V was shortened by 4 bases and J by 1 base, with 9 bases between the two germline ends. CDR3 coding DNA: TGTGCCACCAGTGAGGGGCGTGAGAACACTGAAGCTTTCTTT. This codes for CATSEGRENTEAFF.

This sequence joins TRBV10-3 and TRBJ2-1; 11 nucleotides match TRBD1. Per the germline V gene, CDR1 is ENHRY and CDR2 is SYGVKD. This CDR3 spans 17 amino acids. V gave up 1 base and J gave up 9 bases; unmatched junction bases: 11. CDR3 DNA: TGTGCCATCAGTGAGTTTAACCCCGGGACAGGGGGGGGTGAGCAGTTCTTC. This codes for CAISEFNPGTGGGEQFF.

The rearrangement uses TRBV18 and TRBJ2-6, with a weak D call TRBD2 (5 bases). V gave up 3 bases and J gave up 2 bases, with 8 bases separating them. The germline V gene has CDR1 KGHSH and CDR2 LQKENI. The CDR3 is 15 amino acids. In DNA form, the CDR3 reads TGTGCCAGCTCACCCCAGGAGGCTGGGGCCAACGTCCTGACTTTC. It codes for CASSPQEAGANVLTF.

The chain carries TRBV21-1 and TRBJ2-6; the DNA was not used to check the table's D call, TRBD2. TRBV21-1 is reported as a pseudogene. CDR3 length equals 20 residues. CDR3 sequence (DNA): TGTGCCAGCAGCAAAGCCCCTAGGAGAAAACACCTCTCTGGGGCCAACGTCCTGACTTTC. Its protein product is CASSKAPRRKHLSGANVLTF.

J is TRBJ2-3 and V is TRBV7-7; TRBD1 agrees at 8 bases. V was clipped by 4 bases and J by 6 bases; unmatched bases: 12. The CDR3 length is 16 residues. Germline V CDR1 and CDR2: SSHAT, FNYEAQ (reference sequence). CDR3 in amino acids: CASSSGGRGQPDTQYF. CDR3 in DNA: TGTGCCAGCAGCTCCGGGGGCAGGGGGCAACCGGATACGCAGTATTTT.